The 22 T cell receptor beta chains reported below all come from one sample, sequenced in a study of shared clonotypes between healthy human individuals. Produced via immunoSEQ multiplex PCR; TCRdb's table is partial and in-frame only. This sample has 2 million to 2.5 million clones, with approximately 94% found just once. The sample was naive CD4+ T cells sorted from blood. The subset was: CD45RA+ positively selected. These receptors came from a man aged 18 to 29 in good health.

This chain uses TRBV18 with TRBJ1-2; D is unclear. Per germline, CDR1 KGHSH and CDR2 LQKENI. Trimming shortened V by 5 bases and J by 7 bases, and 8 bases separated the two germline ends. The CDR3 has 11 amino acids. The CDR3 loop is CASSNTGGYTF. The CDR3 DNA is TGTGCCAGCTCAAATACTGGTGGCTACACCTTC.

The chain carries TRBV5-6 and TRBJ2-3; 10 nucleotides line up with TRBD2. J lost 6 bases, V lost 4 bases, and 5 bases had no gene match. In germline, CDR1 is SGHDT, CDR2 YYEEEE. This CDR3 has 14 residues. CDR3 in DNA: TGTGCCAGCAGCACCCTAGCGGGGGTTGATACGCAGTATTTT. It translates to CASSTLAGVDTQYF.

The chain joins TRBV19 to TRBJ2-3; 10 nucleotides align to TRBD2. Per germline, CDR1 LNHDA and CDR2 SQIVND (reference sequence). The junction had 5 bases not matched to a gene; V was cut back by 5 bases and J by 3 bases. CDR3 length: 15 amino acids. This CDR3 reads CASSSASGGTDTQYF. The CDR3 coding sequence is TGTGCCAGTAGTTCGGCTAGCGGGGGAACAGATACGCAGTATTTT.

This clone occurred once. This chain joins TRBV2 and TRBJ2-7, with 9 bases matching TRBD2. Trimming removed 4 bases from V and 8 bases from J; junction bases left unmatched: 9. Germline CDR1 and CDR2: SNHLY and FYNNEI. The CDR3 is 14 amino acids. Here the CDR3 DNA reads TGTGCCAGCAGTGTGACTAGCGGCAGGGATCAGCAGTACTTC. Encoded protein: CASSVTSGRDQQYF.

The rearrangement uses TRBV7-2 and TRBJ1-4; 7 positions agree with TRBD1. The CDR3 consists of 16 residues. Germline-derived CDR1 and CDR2 are SGHTA and FQGNSA. The junction had 4 bases not matched to a gene; V was cut back by 3 bases and J by 0 bases. CDR3 protein: CASSLMTGPTNEKLFF. The CDR3 DNA is TGTGCCAGCAGCTTGATGACAGGGCCAACTAATGAAAAACTGTTTTTT.

The chain combines TRBV12-5 with TRBJ1-6; the D is unclear. V dropped 4 bases and J dropped 6 bases, with 16 bases sitting between them. In germline, CDR1 is LGHNT, CDR2 FRNRAP. CDR3 length: 16 amino acids. CDR3 sequence reads: CASGYTSFGTNSPLHF. The CDR3 bases are TGTGCTAGTGGTTACACCAGTTTCGGCACTAATTCACCCCTCCACTTT. The whole variable domain, filled in from reference TRBV12-5 and TRBJ1-6, reads DARVTQTPRHKVTEMGQEVTMRCQPILGHNTVFWYRQTMMQGLELLAYFRNRAPLDDSGMPKDRFSAEMPDATLATLKIQPSEPRDSAVYFCASGYTSFGTNSPLHFGNGTRLTVT.

The chain is built from TRBV5-1 and TRBJ2-1; 12 bases match TRBD1. Per germline, CDR1 SGHRS and CDR2 YFSETQ. The CDR3 is 15 residues long. Trimming at V came to 4 bases and at J to 8 bases, leaving 7 bases not matched to a gene. The CDR3 bases are TGCGCCAGCAGCCCTCGGGACAGGGGGCCTCATGAGCAGTTCTTC. Protein sequence: CASSPRDRGPHEQFF.

This clone was seen only once. The rearrangement joins TRBV2 to TRBJ1-5; D uncertain. In germline, CDR1 is SNHLY, CDR2 FYNNEI. This CDR3 is built from 12 residues. Trimming shortened V by 3 bases and J by 7 bases, and 7 bases separated the two germline ends. In nucleotides, the CDR3 is TGTGCCAGCAGTGAGAGGCCCCAGCCCCAGCATTTT. This sequence encodes CASSERPQPQHF.

Of note for this clone: Other DNA sequences in the sample encode the same CDR3. The J gene is TRBJ1-2, the V gene TRBV6-1; D gene unclear. Germline V gives CDR1 MNHNS, CDR2 SASEGT. There are 13 residues in the CDR3. V was shortened by 1 base and J by 5 bases, with 8 bases between the two germline ends. The CDR3 DNA reads as TGTGCCAGCAGTGAAGTAGGGTCTTATGGCTACACCTTC. This encodes CASSEVGSYGYTF.

V usage is TRBV2 and J usage is TRBJ1-1, with D uncertain. The CDR3 is 15 amino acids. Germline assignment: CDR1 SNHLY and CDR2 FYNNEI. V was cut by 2 bases and J by 0 bases, with 10 bases left in between. Here the CDR3 reads CASSEQEIMNTEAFF. The DNA for the CDR3 is TGTGCCAGCAGTGAACAAGAAATAATGAACACTGAAGCTTTCTTT.

This rearrangement joins TRBV7-8 to TRBJ1-1; D ambiguous. V dropped 5 bases and J dropped 1 base, with 8 bases sitting between them. In germline, CDR1 is SGHVS, CDR2 FQNEAQ. The CDR3 contains 13 residues. CDR3 amino acids: CASSASGNTEAFF. CDR3 nucleotide sequence: TGTGCCAGCAGCGCTAGTGGGAACACTGAAGCTTTCTTT.

This clone was counted once. The rearrangement uses TRBV7-2 and TRBJ2-5; the match to TRBD1 covers 10 bases. The CDR3 sequence is 15 residues long. Germline V gene sequence: CDR1 SGHTA, CDR2 FQGNSA. Losses at the gene ends were 4 bases for V and 2 bases for J; bases not matched to a gene: 4. CDR3 DNA sequence: TGTGCCAGCAGCTCTCGGACAGGGGGGCAAGAGACCCAGTACTTC. Translated: CASSSRTGGQETQYF.

This clone was detected a few times. V gene TRBV10-2 combines with J gene TRBJ2-7; D not resolved. The germline CDR1 and CDR2 sequences are WSHSY and SAAADI. This CDR3 has 12 residues. Trimming cost V 7 bases and J 0 bases, with 7 bases left between them. The CDR3 is CASKRSSYEQYF. CDR3 DNA: TGCGCCAGCAAGCGAAGCTCCTACGAGCAGTACTTC.

The gene calls are TRBV5-6 and TRBJ2-7; a weak D match, TRBD2 (6 bases). Germline V gene data show CDR1 as SGHDT and CDR2 as YYEEEE. V was shortened by 3 bases and J by 7 bases, with 14 bases between the two germline ends. The CDR3 is made up of 13 amino acids. The CDR3 sequence is CASSSGVPGEQYF. The CDR3 DNA sequence: TGTGCCAGCAGCTCGGGGGTCCCTGGAGAGCAGTACTTC.

The chain couples TRBV6-5 to TRBJ2-1; 10 bases match TRBD2. CDR1 is MNHEY, CDR2 SVGAGI, per germline. V lost 2 bases, J lost 7 bases, and 5 bases stayed unmatched. This CDR3 has 15 amino acids. This chain's CDR3 is CASSYGSGRGNEQFF. The CDR3 DNA is TGTGCCAGCAGTTACGGAAGCGGGAGGGGAAATGAGCAGTTCTTC.

This chain connects TRBV5-4 to TRBJ1-1, with D hard to call. This CDR3 has 16 amino acids. Germline V gene sequence: CDR1 SGHNT, CDR2 YYREEE (reference sequence). V lost 0 bases, J lost 0 bases, and 12 bases lay in between. The CDR3 loop is CASSLVGRHMNTEAFF. In DNA form, the CDR3 reads TGTGCCAGCAGCTTGGTTGGACGGCATATGAACACTGAAGCTTTCTTT.

Of note for this clone: Other DNA sequences of this sample code for an identical CDR3. The chain couples TRBV18 to TRBJ1-1; unclear D gene. CDR1 is KGHSH, CDR2 LQKENI, per germline. V lost 2 bases, J lost 0 bases, and 4 bases lay in between. The CDR3 is 13 residues long. CDR3: CASSPVLNTEAFF. CDR3 bases: TGTGCCAGCTCACCAGTATTGAACACTGAAGCTTTCTTT.

The V gene is TRBV6-5, the J gene TRBJ1-1; 7 bases match TRBD1. Germline loops: CDR1 MNHEY, CDR2 SVGAGI. Trimming took 2 bases from V and 10 from J; bases not matched to a gene: 10. The CDR3 has 14 residues. In nucleotides, the CDR3 is TGTGCCAGCAGTTACACCTCAGACAGGGCCCGAGCTTTCTTT. Residues: CASSYTSDRARAFF.

The chain recombines TRBV7-8 with TRBJ1-2; a possible D gene is TRBD1 (6 bases). Germline CDR1 reads SGHVS; CDR2 reads FQNEAQ. The V and J ends lost 1 base and 8 bases respectively, with 14 bases between them. This CDR3 region has 14 residues. As DNA, the CDR3 is TGTGCCAGCAGCTTAGAGCGACAGGTGGGAGGCTACACCTTC. Its protein is CASSLERQVGGYTF.

The V call is TRBV5-1, the J call TRBJ1-2; 9 positions agree with TRBD1. CDR1 is SGHRS and CDR2 is YFSETQ in the germline V gene. The CDR3 totals 15 residues. J gave up 2 bases and V 4 bases, and 6 bases lay outside the gene matches. The CDR3 bases are TGCGCCAGCAGCGAGACGACAGGGGGAAACTATGGCTACACCTTC. This translates into CASSETTGGNYGYTF.

This sequence joins TRBV4-3 and TRBJ2-2, with 13 nucleotides matching TRBD2. The germline CDR1 and CDR2 sequences are LGHNA and YSLEER. CDR3 length: 17 amino acids. The J segment lost 6 bases and the V segment lost 0 bases, leaving 4 bases of the junction unmatched. CDR3 loop: CASSQDGLAGVAGELFF. The CDR3 nucleotides read TGCGCCAGCAGCCAAGATGGACTAGCGGGAGTAGCCGGGGAGCTGTTTTTT.

This clone was picked up one time. The rearrangement joins TRBV4-1 to TRBJ2-2, with 8 bases matching TRBD1. Germline lookup yields CDR1 MGHRA and CDR2 YSYEKL. This CDR3 has 15 amino acids. Unmatched junction bases numbered 10, after V lost 6 bases and J lost 7 bases. In DNA, the CDR3 is TGCGCCAGCAGTCCCTTGGACAGGGTCATCGGGGAGCTGTTTTTT. It specifies CASSPLDRVIGELFF.